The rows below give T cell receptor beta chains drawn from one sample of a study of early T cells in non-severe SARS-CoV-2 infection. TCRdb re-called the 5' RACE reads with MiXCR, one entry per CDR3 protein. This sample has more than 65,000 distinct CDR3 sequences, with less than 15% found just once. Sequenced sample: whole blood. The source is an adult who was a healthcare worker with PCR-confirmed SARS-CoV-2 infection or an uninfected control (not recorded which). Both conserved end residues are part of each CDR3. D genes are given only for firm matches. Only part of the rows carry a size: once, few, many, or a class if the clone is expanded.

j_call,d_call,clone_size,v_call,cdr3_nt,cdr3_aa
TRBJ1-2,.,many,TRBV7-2,TGTGCCAGCACTGTGGACAGCAACTATGGCTACACCTTC,CASTVDSNYGYTF
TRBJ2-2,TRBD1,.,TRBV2,TGTGCCAGCAGTGGCGGACAGGGGGCAGGCGGGGAGCTGTTTTTT,CASSGGQGAGGELFF
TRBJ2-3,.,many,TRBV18,TGTGCCAGCTCCGTGGACTGGGGCACAGATACGCAGTATTTT,CASSVDWGTDTQYF
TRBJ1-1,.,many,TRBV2,TGTGCCAGCAGTGGCCCCCAAGCCGGAATGAACACTGAAGCTTTCTTT,CASSGPQAGMNTEAFF
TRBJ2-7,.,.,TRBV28,TGTGCCAGCACCCTCAGATCCCAGGGACGCCGCGAGCAGTACTTC,CASTLRSQGRREQYF
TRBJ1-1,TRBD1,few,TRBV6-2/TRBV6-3,TGTGCCAGCAGTTGGACAGGGGGTAGCTCTGAAGCTTTCTTT,CASSWTGGSSEAFF
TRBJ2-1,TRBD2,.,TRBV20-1,TGCAGTGCTAGAGATCGAGCTAGGACTAGCGGGAGCCCTTACAATGAGCAGTTCTTC,CSARDRARTSGSPYNEQFF
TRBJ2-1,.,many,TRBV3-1,.,CASSQDVVAGGSGEFF
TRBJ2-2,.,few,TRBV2,TGTGCCAGCAGTGACGGCCAGGGCGCCGGGGAGCTGTTTTTT,CASSDGQGAGELFF
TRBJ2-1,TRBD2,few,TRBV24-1,TGTGCCACCAGTGAGCAGACTAGGGAGGGTGAGCAGTTCTTC,CATSEQTREGEQFF
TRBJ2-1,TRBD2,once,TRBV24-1,TGTGCCACCAGCCCCTCCCTTAGCGGGAGCCCCAGCTCCTACAATGAGCAGTTCTTC,CATSPSLSGSPSSYNEQFF
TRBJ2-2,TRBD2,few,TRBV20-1,TGCAGTGCTAGAGATCGGCTAGCGGGAGTTCTCACCGGGGAGCTGTTTTTT,CSARDRLAGVLTGELFF
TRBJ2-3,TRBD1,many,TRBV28,TGTGCCAGCAGTTTGCTCGGACAGGGGGCGACGACAGATACGCAGTATTTT,CASSLLGQGATTDTQYF
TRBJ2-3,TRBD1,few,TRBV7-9,TGTGCCAGCAGCTTTCAATCCGGGACAGAGTACACAGATACGCAGTATTTT,CASSFQSGTEYTDTQYF
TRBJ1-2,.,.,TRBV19,TGTGCCAGTCCCTTCCGTGAAGGCTACACCTTC,CASPFREGYTF
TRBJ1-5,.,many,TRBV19,TGTGCCAGCAGCCCGACCCCTGGAAGCAATCAGCCCCAGCATTTT,CASSPTPGSNQPQHF
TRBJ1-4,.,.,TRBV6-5,TGTGCCAGTTCCCAACAGGGAGCTAATGAAAAACTGTTTTTT,CASSQQGANEKLFF
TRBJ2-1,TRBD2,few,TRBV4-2,TGTGCCAGCAGCCAAGAATCTAGCGGGAACTACAATGAGCAGTTCTTC,CASSQESSGNYNEQFF
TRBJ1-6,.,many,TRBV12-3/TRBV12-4,TGTGCCAGCAGTTTAGTTGTTTCACCCCTCCACTTT,CASSLVVSPLHF
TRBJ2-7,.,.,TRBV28,TGTGCCAGCAGAACGGGACGGTCCTACGAGCAGTACTTC,CASRTGRSYEQYF
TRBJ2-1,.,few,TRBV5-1,TGCGCCAGCAGCTTACGGGGGATGAACAATGAGCAGTTCTTC,CASSLRGMNNEQFF
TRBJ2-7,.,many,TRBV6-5,TGTGCCAGCAGTTACTCGATGGACATTAGCTCCTACGAGCAGTACTTC,CASSYSMDISSYEQYF
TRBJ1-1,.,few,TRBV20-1,TGCACCGAGGGGAGGGGGAATAGCGAAGCTTTCTTT,CTEGRGNSEAFF
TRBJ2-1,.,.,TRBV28,TGTGCCAGCAGTTTGGGGACGAGAACAACGTTCTTC,CASSLGTRTTFF
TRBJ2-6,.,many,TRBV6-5,TGTGCCAGCAGTTACTCGGATACTGGGGCCAACGTCCTGACTTTC,CASSYSDTGANVLTF
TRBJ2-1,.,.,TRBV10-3,TGTGCCATCAGTGAGTCTGTGGAAGGGGGTGCTGCCAATGAGCTGTTCTTC,CAISESVEGGAANELFF
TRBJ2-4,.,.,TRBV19,TGTGCCAGTAGTATCCGGGACCCCAAAAACATTCAGTACTTC,CASSIRDPKNIQYF
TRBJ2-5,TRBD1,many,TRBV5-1,TGCGCCAGCAGCTGGCGGGGGACAGGGGGCATTGAGACCCAGTACTTC,CASSWRGTGGIETQYF
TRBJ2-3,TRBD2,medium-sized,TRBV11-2,TGTGCCAGCAGACTGGCGCGGGGGGGAGCGGGAGACAAAGATACGCAGTATTTT,CASRLARGGAGDKDTQYF
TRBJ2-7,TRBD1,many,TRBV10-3,TGTGCCATCAGTGAGGGACTGACAGGGGGCACCTACGAGCAGTACTTC,CAISEGLTGGTYEQYF
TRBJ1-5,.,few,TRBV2,TGTGCCAGCAGCGCTATGGGGGCAGGCAATCAGCCCCAGCATTTT,CASSAMGAGNQPQHF
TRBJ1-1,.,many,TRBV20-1,TGCAGTGTTAAAGCCCCGAGAGGGACTGAAGCTTTCTTT,CSVKAPRGTEAFF
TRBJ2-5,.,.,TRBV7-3,TGTGCCAGCAGCCGAAGACCACAAGAGACCCAGTACTTC,CASSRRPQETQYF
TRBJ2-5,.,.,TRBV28,TGTGCCAGCAGCCAAACCGGGACTTTACAAGAGACCCAGTACTTC,CASSQTGTLQETQYF
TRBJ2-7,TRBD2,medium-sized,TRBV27,TGTGCCAGCAGGGGAACTAGCGGGAGTATCTACGAGCAGTACTTC,CASRGTSGSIYEQYF
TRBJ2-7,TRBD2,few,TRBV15,TGTGCCACCAGCAGACGGGGGGCCTACGAGCAGTACTTC,CATSRRGAYEQYF
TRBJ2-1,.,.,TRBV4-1,TGCGCCAGCAGCCCCACCGGGACCAACTACAATGAGCAGTTCTTC,CASSPTGTNYNEQFF
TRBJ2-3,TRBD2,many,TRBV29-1,TGCAGCGTTGAACGGGGGGCAGATACGCAGTATTTT,CSVERGADTQYF
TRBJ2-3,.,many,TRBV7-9,TGTGCCAGCAGCTTAGCAGCGGCCCGCACAGATACGCAGTATTTT,CASSLAAARTDTQYF
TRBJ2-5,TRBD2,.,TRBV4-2,TGTGCCAGCAGCCAAGAAGGTTTAAGCGGGAGGTTGGAGACCCAGTACTTC,CASSQEGLSGRLETQYF
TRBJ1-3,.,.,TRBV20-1,TGCAGTGCCCGCTATAGGAAATCTGGAAACACCATATATTTT,CSARYRKSGNTIYF
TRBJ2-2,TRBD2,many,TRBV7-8,TGTGCCAGCAGGACGGCGGGAGCGAACACCGGGGAGCTGTTTTTT,CASRTAGANTGELFF
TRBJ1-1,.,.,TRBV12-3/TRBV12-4,TGTGCCAGCAGTTTTAAGGACACTGAAGCTTTCTTT,CASSFKDTEAFF
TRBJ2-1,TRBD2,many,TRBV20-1,TGCAGTGCTAGAACTAGCGGGAGGGGGATTGAGCAGTTCTTC,CSARTSGRGIEQFF
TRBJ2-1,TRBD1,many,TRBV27,TGTGCCAGCAGTTCCCGGGACAGGGGAGGTATTGAGCAGTTCTTC,CASSSRDRGGIEQFF
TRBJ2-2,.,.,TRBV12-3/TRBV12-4,TGTGCCAGCAGTTCCTGGGAGGCCACCGGGGAGCTGTTTTTT,CASSSWEATGELFF
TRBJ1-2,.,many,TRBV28,TGTGCCAGCAGTTTGCAGCAGAACTATGGCTACACCTTC,CASSLQQNYGYTF
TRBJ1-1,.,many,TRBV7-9,TGTGCCAGCAGCTGGGACTTGGATACTGAAGCTTTCTTT,CASSWDLDTEAFF
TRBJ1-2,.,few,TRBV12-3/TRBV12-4,TGTGCCAGCAGCTCCGGCGACTATGGCTACACCTTC,CASSSGDYGYTF
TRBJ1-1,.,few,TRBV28,TGTGCCAGCAGTTTTTGGCCCGGATCAGCTTTCTTT,CASSFWPGSAFF
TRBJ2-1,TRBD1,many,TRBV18,TGTGCCAGCCTCCGGGACAGGGACTACAATGAGCAGTTCTTC,CASLRDRDYNEQFF
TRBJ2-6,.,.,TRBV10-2,TGCGCCAGCAGTCCCTGGATGGAGGTGGGCAACGTCCTGACTTTC,CASSPWMEVGNVLTF
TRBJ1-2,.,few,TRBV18,TGTGCCAGCTCACCACCCGGGGTCGGGTATGGCTACACCTTC,CASSPPGVGYGYTF
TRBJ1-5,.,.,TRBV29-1,TGCAGCGTTTGGACAAGCAATCAGCCCCAGCATTTT,CSVWTSNQPQHF
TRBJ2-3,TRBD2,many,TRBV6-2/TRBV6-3,TGTGCCAGCAGTCCTGGACTAGCGGGAGCCTCAATTTCCACAGATACGCAGTATTTT,CASSPGLAGASISTDTQYF